The present TCR beta chain was sequenced within a study of OX40 agonist ivuxolimab in advanced cancers. About the research overall: The group had a mean age of 60 years, ranged from roughly 23 to 85, and was 82.7% male.

Using immunoSEQ multiplex PCR, the repertoire was profiled, and TCRdb retains in-frame clones only, with some absent. The sample gives tens of thousands of clones, around 89% of which show up once; 0.85% to 1% is in the top ten. A single count supports this clone. Germline assignment: CDR1 MNHEY and CDR2 SVGAGI. Trimming at V came to 4 bases and at J to 1 base, leaving 9 bases not matched to a gene. The CDR3 is 16 residues long. The source is an adult with an advanced solid tumor such as melanoma, head and neck, liver or kidney cancer. This chain connects TRBV6-5 to TRBJ1-2, with 7 bases fitting TRBD1. The specimen comprised CD4+ or CD8+ T cells sorted from blood, sampled in a trial of the OX40 agonist ivuxolimab. The CDR3 reads CASSSLGGENNYGYTF. CDR3 bases: TGTGCCAGCAGTTCGCTAGGGGGCGAGAATAACTATGGCTACACCTTC.